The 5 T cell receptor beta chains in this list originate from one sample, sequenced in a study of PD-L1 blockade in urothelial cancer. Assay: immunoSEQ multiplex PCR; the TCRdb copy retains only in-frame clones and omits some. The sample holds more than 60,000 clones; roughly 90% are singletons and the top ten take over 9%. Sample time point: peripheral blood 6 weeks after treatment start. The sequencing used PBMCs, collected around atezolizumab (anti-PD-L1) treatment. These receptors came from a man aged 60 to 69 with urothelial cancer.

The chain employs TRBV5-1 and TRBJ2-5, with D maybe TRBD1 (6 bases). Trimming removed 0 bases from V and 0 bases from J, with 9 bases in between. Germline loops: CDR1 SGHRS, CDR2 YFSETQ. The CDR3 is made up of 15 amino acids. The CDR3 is CASSLGRGYQETQYF. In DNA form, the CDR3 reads TGCGCCAGCAGCTTGGGCAGGGGCTACCAAGAGACCCAGTACTTC.

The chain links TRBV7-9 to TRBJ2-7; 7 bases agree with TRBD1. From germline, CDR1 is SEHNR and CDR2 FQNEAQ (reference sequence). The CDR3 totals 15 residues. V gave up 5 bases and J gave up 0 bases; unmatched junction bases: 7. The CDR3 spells CASSRPGQSSYEQYF. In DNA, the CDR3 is TGTGCCAGCAGCCGCCCGGGACAGTCCTCCTACGAGCAGTACTTC.

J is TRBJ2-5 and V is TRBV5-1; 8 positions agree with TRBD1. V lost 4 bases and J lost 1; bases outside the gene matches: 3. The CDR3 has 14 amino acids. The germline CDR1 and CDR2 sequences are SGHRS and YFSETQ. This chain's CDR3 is CASSTGQGQETQYF. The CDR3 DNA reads TGCGCCAGCAGCACCGGACAGGGCCAAGAGACCCAGTACTTC.

As DNA, the CDR3 is TGTGCCATCAGTGTTACAGGGGTGAACACTGAAGCTTTCTTT. Translation gives CAISVTGVNTEAFF. This chain joins TRBV10-3 and TRBJ1-1; 7 bases match TRBD1. This CDR3 has 14 amino acids. CDR1 ENHRY and CDR2 SYGVKD come from the germline V gene. With V trimmed by 4 bases and J by 0 bases, 2 bases remained unmatched.

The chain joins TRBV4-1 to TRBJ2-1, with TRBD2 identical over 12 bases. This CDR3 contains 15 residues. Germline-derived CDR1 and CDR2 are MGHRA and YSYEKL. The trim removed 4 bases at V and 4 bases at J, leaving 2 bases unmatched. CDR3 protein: CASSLGLAGYNEQFF. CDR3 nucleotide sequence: TGCGCCAGCAGCCTAGGACTAGCGGGATACAATGAGCAGTTCTTC.